This TCR beta chain appears in the sequencing data of a study of radiation and T cells in renal cell carcinoma. V lost 6 bases, J lost 8 bases, and 13 bases lay in between. In germline, CDR1 is LNHDA, CDR2 SQIVND (reference sequence). The CDR3 covers 12 residues. General study results and limits: Pretreatment tumor biopsies were lacking, so baseline clonotypes are unknown.

Some clones are missing from TCRdb's copy, which holds only in-frame ones; the method was immunoSEQ multiplex PCR. This table holds tens of thousands of clones, 80% to 90% found once. Time point meaning: blood 2 weeks post-SBRT. Noted treatment: 15 Gy SBRT to primary tumor, nephrectomy 4 weeks later. This renal cell carcinoma was of the clear cell type. On this clone itself: Antigen unknown.

This clonotype was sampled from a woman aged 50 to 60 with renal cell carcinoma. This sample comprised blood, obtained from a patient whose treatment included radiotherapy and nephrectomy. J is TRBJ1-2 and V is TRBV19; TRBD1 is a possible D gene (6 bases). The CDR3 protein is CASSQQGKGYTF. In DNA, the CDR3 is TGTGCCAGTAGCCAACAGGGTAAAGGCTACACCTTC.